The source of this TCR beta chain is a study of shared clonotypes between healthy human individuals. For the study at large: Ranging from 18 to 49 in age, donors were two women and three men.

The repertoire was sequenced with immunoSEQ multiplex PCR; TCRdb's copy has only in-frame clones and lacks some. The sample includes 2 million to 3 million clones, 93% of them seen just once. Study-wide results and limits: Naive subsets generally exceeded memory subsets in estimated richness.

Germline CDR1 LNHDA, CDR2 SQIVND (reference sequence). The CDR3 is 15 amino acids. The V segment lost 5 bases and the J segment 7 bases; nucleotides outside the gene matches: 7. Comments on this clone: Its antigen remains unknown.

The sequenced sample consisted of naive CD4+ T cells from PBMCs. The sample's subset: CD45RA+ positively selected. The chain uses TRBV19 and TRBJ1-4, with 10 positions matching TRBD1. The sequence was collected from a man between 18 and 35 years old in good health. Some clones in this sample may be carry-over from other donors' samples. Here the CDR3 DNA reads TGTGCCAGTAGTTCACTGGACAGGGGGACTGAAAAACTGTTTTTT. Residues: CASSSLDRGTEKLFF.